What follows are 23 T cell receptor beta chains derived from one specimen sequenced in a study of CD8+CD57+ T cells in acquired aplastic anemia. Genomic DNA acted as the template from which TCR beta VDJ combination and CDR3 sequence profiling were carried out. TCRdb processed the reads anew with MiXCR; each CDR3 protein has one entry. In the table there are approximately 130,000 distinct CDR3 sequences, around two fifths of which are singletons. Sequenced material: sorted CD4+, CD8+, or CD8+CD57+ T cells (not recorded which) from PBMCs. These receptors were collected from a human donor in good health, serving as a control.

The rearrangement joins TRBV5-1 to TRBJ2-7; 10 bases match TRBD1. With 4 bases clipped from V and 3 bases from J, the junction kept 7 bases outside the gene matches. Germline CDR1 SGHRS, CDR2 YFSETQ. The CDR3 consists of 15 residues. The chain's CDR3 is CASSPHGQGDYEQYF. Written as DNA, the CDR3 is TGCGCCAGCAGCCCCCACGGACAGGGGGACTACGAGCAGTACTTC.

This clonotype was observed at least ten times. This chain joins TRBV24-1 and TRBJ2-3, with no clear D. Germline assignment: CDR1 KGHDR and CDR2 SFDVKD. The V gene lost 5 bases and the J gene lost 6 bases, with 14 bases spanning the gap. The CDR3 consists of 14 residues. This chain's CDR3 is CATSGDLSADTQYF. CDR3 coding DNA: TGTGCCACCAGTGGCGACCTTAGTGCCGATACGCAGTATTTT.

On this clonotype itself: One end of the junction varies from germline; a read error may be responsible. In nucleotides, the CDR3 is TGTGCCAGTAGTCCCGGACAGGGGGATGGAAACATCATATATTTT. It specifies CASSPGQGDGNIIYF. The chain is built from TRBV19 and TRBJ1-3; 10 nucleotides match TRBD1. Germline V gene sequence: CDR1 LNHDA, CDR2 SQIVND (reference sequence). The CDR3 length is 15 residues. Supplemented by reference TRBV19 and TRBJ1-3, the full variable domain reads DGGITQSPKYLFRKEGQNVTLSCEQNLNHDAMYWYRQDPGQGLRLIYYSQIVNDFQKGDIAEGYSVSREKKESFPLTVTSAQKNPTAFYLCASSPGQGDGNIIYFGEGSWLTVV.

This clonotype showed up many times. This chain uses TRBV7-6 with TRBJ2-7, with TRBD2 identical over 9 bases. Trimming cost V 0 bases and J 6 bases; bases outside gene matches: 3. Germline lookup yields CDR1 SGHVS and CDR2 FNYEAQ. This CDR3 has 14 amino acids. In nucleotides, the CDR3 is TGTGCCAGCAGCTTAGCTAGCGGGAGTGGCGAGCAGTACTTC. This translates into CASSLASGSGEQYF.

A word on this clonotype: A single base separates this from a much larger clone, so it may be a read error. This chain uses TRBV6-2 or TRBV6-3 with TRBJ1-5; D gene unclear. CDR1 MNHEY and CDR2 SVGEGT come from the germline V gene. This CDR3 region has 16 residues. CDR3 region: CVSKRNRVVGNQPQHF. The DNA for the CDR3 is TGTGTCAGCAAGCGCAACCGGGTCGTGGGCAATCAGCCCCAGCATTTT.

This clonotype occurred once. A much larger clone is a single base away; this may be a read error. The chain employs TRBV7-9 and TRBJ1-2, with no clear D. The CDR3 loop spans 12 amino acids. Germline V lookup: CDR1 SEHNR, CDR2 FQNEAQ (reference sequence). CDR3 nucleotides: TGTGCCAGCAGCCCTTGGAACTATGGCCACACCTTC. This codes for CASSPWNYGHTF.

The rearrangement uses TRBV7-2 and TRBJ2-3, with D possibly TRBD2 on 5 matching bases. Trimming pared 8 bases from V and 2 bases from J, leaving 11 bases between. The germline gives CDR1 SGHTA, CDR2 FQGNSA. The CDR3 sequence is 13 residues long. The DNA for the CDR3 is TGTGCCAGCCTACGAGGGCTCACAGATACGCAGTATTTT. It specifies CASLRGLTDTQYF.

In this sample, this clonotype turned up many times. The chain combines TRBV29-1 with TRBJ2-7, with TRBD1 matching over 7 bases. Trimming took 4 bases from V and 4 from J; bases not matched to a gene: 1. The CDR3 is 11 amino acids. The V gene's germline CDR1 is SQVTM and CDR2 ANQGSEA. This chain's CDR3 is CSVGDSYEQYF. The DNA of the CDR3 is TGCAGCGTTGGGGACAGTTACGAGCAGTACTTC.

This clonotype came up many times. The V and J genes are TRBV19 and TRBJ2-4, with D unclear. The CDR3 covers 13 residues. V was clipped by 9 bases and J by 6 bases, with 15 bases between them. In germline, CDR1 is LNHDA, CDR2 SQIVND (reference sequence). For the CDR3, the DNA is TGTGCCAGCAGTCTCCTCGGACGAAACATTCAGTACTTC. This gives the protein CASSLLGRNIQYF. Full variable domain (missing parts from reference TRBV19 and TRBJ2-4): DGGITQSPKYLFRKEGQNVTLSCEQNLNHDAMYWYRQDPGQGLRLIYYSQIVNDFQKGDIAEGYSVSREKKESFPLTVTSAQKNPTAFYLCASSLLGRNIQYFGAGTRLSVL.

This clonotype appeared many times. The chain combines TRBV28 with TRBJ1-2; the match to TRBD1 covers 7 bases. The CDR3 has 14 amino acids. Looked up from germline, CDR1 is MDHEN and CDR2 is SYDVKM. J gave up 7 bases and V 3 bases, and 8 bases lay outside the gene matches. CDR3 in amino acids: CASSLELTGIGYTF. In DNA, the CDR3 is TGTGCCAGCAGTTTGGAGCTGACAGGGATTGGCTACACCTTC.

This chain connects TRBV20-1 to TRBJ1-2; no definite D call. This CDR3 has 13 residues. Per the germline V gene, CDR1 is DFQATT and CDR2 is SNEGSKA (reference sequence). The V end was cut by 5 bases, the J end by 4 bases, with 14 bases between. The CDR3 DNA follows: TGCAGTGCTTATCGGGAGGTGGGCTATGGCTACACCTTC. Its protein product is CSAYREVGYGYTF.

This clonotype was counted many times. The rearrangement uses TRBV6-1 and TRBJ1-1; D remains unclear. V dropped 5 bases and J dropped 1 base, with 8 bases sitting between them. This CDR3 is 13 amino acids long. Germline assignment: CDR1 MNHNS and CDR2 SASEGT. The CDR3 region has the DNA TGTGCCAGCAGTATTGTTTGGAACACTGAAGCTTTCTTT. Translated, it gives CASSIVWNTEAFF.

The V gene is TRBV25-1, the J gene TRBJ2-4, with a possible D match to TRBD1 (5 bases). Germline V lookup: CDR1 MGHDK, CDR2 SYGVNS. V was shortened by 3 bases and J by 5 bases, with 8 bases between the two germline ends. CDR3 length: 13 amino acids. This CDR3 reads CASSEGLENIQYF. In nucleotides, the CDR3 is TGTGCCAGCAGTGAGGGGCTAGAAAACATTCAGTACTTC.

This clonotype was seen many times. The V and J genes are TRBV5-8 and TRBJ1-2; D unresolved. V was cut by 2 bases and J by 6 bases, with 11 bases left in between. The CDR3 length is 13 residues. CDR1 is SGHTS and CDR2 is YDEGEE in the germline V gene. The CDR3 nucleotides are TGTGCCAGCAGCTTCCATCGGGGAAATGGCTACACCTTC. Translating it yields CASSFHRGNGYTF.

This clonotype showed up many times. The chain employs TRBV4-2 and TRBJ2-3; D gene ambiguous. The CDR3 loop spans 15 amino acids. V shed 1 base and J shed 4 bases, with 12 bases lying between them. Germline CDR1 is LGHNA and CDR2 is YNFKEQ. The DNA of the CDR3 is TGTGCCAGCAGCCAAGGACCCTATAACTCAGATACGCAGTATTTT. Its protein is CASSQGPYNSDTQYF.

The chain recombines TRBV3-1 with TRBJ2-3, with 11 bases matching TRBD2. The CDR3 runs 16 residues. Per germline, CDR1 LGHDT and CDR2 YNNKEL (reference sequence). V gave up 3 bases and J gave up 5 bases; unmatched junction bases: 7. The CDR3 loop is CASSQRSGGVIDTQYF. CDR3 DNA sequence: TGTGCCAGCAGCCAGCGTAGCGGGGGGGTTATAGATACGCAGTATTTT.

This chain links TRBV20-1 with TRBJ2-3; 7 positions match TRBD1. Germline CDR1 reads DFQATT; CDR2 reads SNEGSKA (reference sequence). The CDR3 runs 15 residues. The junction had 10 bases not matched to a gene; V was cut back by 5 bases and J by 2 bases. CDR3 coding DNA: TGCAGTGCTTCACTCCGGGACAGAGACACAGATACGCAGTATTTT. This gives the protein CSASLRDRDTDTQYF.

Ten or more counts support this clonotype. The chain couples TRBV11-2 to TRBJ2-3, with unresolved D. CDR3 length: 17 amino acids. V shed 1 base and J shed 2 bases, with 16 bases lying between them. In germline, CDR1 is SGHAT, CDR2 FQNNGV. This chain's CDR3 is CASSLGDRSPSTDTQYF. CDR3 in DNA: TGTGCCAGCAGCTTAGGTGACCGTAGCCCCTCCACAGATACGCAGTATTTT.

About this clonotype itself: This may stem from a read error, because a much larger clone lies one nucleotide away. The chain recombines TRBV6-1 with TRBJ2-7; tentatively, D is TRBD1 or TRBD2 (5 bases each). The CDR3 is 13 amino acids. Trimming cost V 8 bases and J 3 bases, with 14 bases left between them. Germline lookup yields CDR1 MNHNS and CDR2 SASEGT. The CDR3 region is CASGTRDDYEQYF. Here the CDR3 DNA reads TGTGCCAGCGGAACCCGGGACGACTACGAGCAGTACTTC.

This clonotype was observed a handful of times. This may be a read error: a much more frequent sequence differs by one nucleotide. The chain employs TRBV6-1 and TRBJ2-3; TRBD1 is a possible D gene (5 bases). This CDR3 is built from 11 residues. In germline, CDR1 is MNHNS, CDR2 SASEGT. CDR3 in DNA: TGTGCCAGCAGAACAACAGGTACGCAGTATTTT. Translated: CASRTTGTQYF.

With respect to this clonotype: A much larger clone is a single base away; this may be a read error. The chain recombines TRBV11-2 with TRBJ2-3, with D perhaps TRBD2 (6 bases). CDR1 is SGHAT, CDR2 FQNNGV, per germline. The CDR3 has 15 amino acids. CDR3 DNA sequence: TGTGCCAGCAGCTCACCGACTAGGAGCACAGATATGCAGTATTTT. Its protein product is CASSSPTRSTDMQYF.

There are many counts of this clonotype. This chain uses TRBV20-1 with TRBJ2-3, with D unresolved. This CDR3 is 11 amino acids long. Germline V CDR1 and CDR2: DFQATT, SNEGSKA (reference sequence). CDR3 in DNA: TGCAGCTCCAGTGAGAGCAATACGCAGTATTTT. It specifies CSSSESNTQYF.

This chain joins TRBV20-1 and TRBJ1-1; no clear D. The ends were cut back, 0 bases at V and 0 bases at J, with 8 bases in the middle. The CDR3 runs 14 residues. From germline, CDR1 is DFQATT and CDR2 SNEGSKA (reference sequence). The CDR3 nucleotides read TGCAGTGCTAGAGATAACGGGCTGAACACTGAAGCTTTCTTT. Amino acid sequence: CSARDNGLNTEAFF.